A selection of T cell receptor beta chains follows, all from one sample in a study of T cells in Graves' hyperthyroidism and ophthalmopathy. One entry per CDR3 protein results from TCRdb running MiXCR on the multiplex PCR reads. The table lists under 550,000 distinct CDR3 sequences, 20% of them singletons, with over 45% in the top ten. The sequenced material came from blood. These TCRs come from a man aged 40-49 years with Graves' ophthalmopathy. CDR3s leave out the opening cysteine and the closing phenylalanine or tryptophan.

cdr3_length	v_call	j_call	cdr3_aa
15	TRBV20-1	TRBJ2-1	SASGNQAGVTYNEQF
12	TRBV9	TRBJ1-2	ASSAPPWVGGYT
13	TRBV12-3/TRBV12-4	TRBJ1-2	ASSLAGHLVYGYT
15	TRBV28	TRBJ1-5	ASSVRGARYSNQPQH
11	TRBV3-1	TRBJ2-7	ASSQGLTYEQY
10	TRBV2	TRBJ2-2	ASGLLPGELF
15	TRBV2	TRBJ2-7	ASSERSRRRSSYEQY
13	TRBV5-1	TRBJ2-1	ASNLGQGIYNEQF
14	TRBV6-5	TRBJ1-3	ASSYNGRTSGNTIY
18	TRBV7-8	TRBJ2-7	ASSLEQPLSMVLTYYEQY
14	TRBV20-1	TRBJ2-2	SARPLSSSNTGELF
13	TRBV12-3/TRBV12-4	TRBJ1-5	ASTPGQISNQPQH
12	TRBV2	TRBJ1-6	ASRGLGMDSPLH
12	TRBV7-2	TRBJ2-2	ASSLNSNTGELF
14	TRBV20-1	TRBJ2-2	SARKVGQGVTGELF
12	TRBV4-2	TRBJ2-7	ASSQGNRNYEQY
12	TRBV2	TRBJ1-5	ASSETGLNQPQH
15	TRBV2	TRBJ1-5	ASSEALWARGNQPQH
13	TRBV12-3/TRBV12-4	TRBJ1-2	ASSIGTGAVAGYT
13	TRBV2	TRBJ1-5	ASSEGGWGNQPQH
13	TRBV2	TRBJ1-4	ASTEGGPTNEKLF
13	TRBV6-9	TRBJ2-7	ASSSLGDNRDEQY
11	TRBV30	TRBJ1-2	AWSVQGALGYT
17	TRBV20-1	TRBJ2-1	SARDLGSGRAKANNEQF
15	TRBV4-1	TRBJ1-4	ASSQERGRPTNEKLF
12	TRBV5-4	TRBJ2-5	ASSTMTNQETQY
15	TRBV6-5	TRBJ2-7	ASSYSHQTPRAYEQY
13	TRBV12-3/TRBV12-4	TRBJ2-2	ASAPTRLGTGELF
14	TRBV7-2	TRBJ2-3	ASIPPSGGSGDTQY
14	TRBV12-5	TRBJ1-5	ASGPEADISNQPQH
12	TRBV12-3/TRBV12-4	TRBJ1-5	ASSFTPGSQPQH
16	TRBV7-9	TRBJ1-2	ASSTRQAPPPDYYGYT
16	TRBV5-5	TRBJ1-4	ASSFSPTATGLAEKLF
12	TRBV7-9	TRBJ2-1	ASSLGLQNNEQF
10	TRBV10-3	TRBJ2-7	AISVATYEQY
11	TRBV6-5	TRBJ2-3	ASSYTGTATQY
11	TRBV30	TRBJ2-7	AWSVPSTYEQY
10	TRBV30	TRBJ1-2	AWSDSQRGYT
11	TRBV29-1	TRBJ2-1	SVGLAGGIEQF
15	TRBV7-9	TRBJ2-3	ASSPPLSPYPPDTQY
12	TRBV27	TRBJ2-7	ASSEPGKDYEQY
14	TRBV7-2	TRBJ2-5	VSSWTSGNPQETQY
13	TRBV6-1	TRBJ2-7	ASRSPRDPFYEQY
13	TRBV6-1	TRBJ1-5	ASSGTLDSNQPQH
12	TRBV5-1	TRBJ2-6	ASSLTEGANVLT
12	TRBV20-1	TRBJ2-3	SAPPLAGEHTQY
12	TRBV5-4	TRBJ2-7	ASSLEPGQYEQY
12	TRBV28	TRBJ1-5	ASSLAGGWQPQH
13	TRBV12-3/TRBV12-4	TRBJ2-4	ASTDGVGSKNIQY
10	TRBV27	TRBJ2-7	ASRGGRYEQY
11	TRBV27	TRBJ1-1	ASRDSLSTEAF